One and the same sample provided the 17 T cell receptor beta chains below, sequenced in a study of CD8+ T cells in alopecia areata. Noted treatment: oral pan-JAK inhibitor, 5-10 mg twice daily. Investigators isolated RNA and reverse transcribed it into cDNA to act as the sequencing template. Sequenced by immunoSEQ multiplex PCR; TCRdb stores in-frame clones only, minus some. The sample shows around 200,000 clones, over 60% of them seen only once. This specimen was CD4+ T cells sorted from blood, taken at week 4, from a patient treated with tofacitinib. The receptors stem from a human donor with alopecia areata.

The chain links TRBV30 to TRBJ1-6; no definite D call. The V end lost 3 bases, the J end lost 0 bases, and 15 bases lay between the germline ends. CDR3 length: 17 residues. The germline CDR1 and CDR2 sequences are GTSNPN and SVGIG (reference sequence). The CDR3 nucleotides are TGTGCCTGGAGCCCCGCGCGGCAGAGCTCCTATAATTCACCCCTCCACTTT. This sequence encodes CAWSPARQSSYNSPLHF.

V and J are TRBV5-1 and TRBJ1-3, with D unclear. The CDR3 sequence is 14 residues long. Trimming shortened V by 3 bases and J by 0 bases, and 7 bases separated the two germline ends. Germline CDR1 reads SGHRS; CDR2 reads YFSETQ. The CDR3: CASSSPSSGNTIYF. Written as DNA, the CDR3 is TGCGCCAGCAGCTCCCCGAGCTCTGGAAACACCATATATTTT. The full variable domain, completed using reference TRBV5-1 and TRBJ1-3, is KAGVTQTPRYLIKTRGQQVTLSCSPISGHRSVSWYQQTPGQGLQFLFEYFSETQRNKGNFPGRFSGRQFSNSRSEMNVSTLELGDSALYLCASSSPSSGNTIYFGEGSWLTVV.

On this clone itself: A read error may account for a junction end that differs from germline. The J gene is TRBJ2-7, the V gene TRBV7-2, with 8 bases matching TRBD2. This CDR3 has 14 amino acids. Germline-derived CDR1 and CDR2 are SGHTA and FQGNSA. CDR3 sequence: CASSVAGPSYEQYF. CDR3 DNA sequence: TGTGCCAGCAGCGTAGCGGGGCCATCCTACGAGCAGTACTTC.

The rearrangement links TRBV4-1 to TRBJ2-5; 9 bases map to TRBD2. The germline V gene has CDR1 MGHRA and CDR2 YSYEKL. The ends lost 1 base at V and 6 bases at J; junction bases unmatched: 3. This CDR3 has 14 residues. CDR3 sequence reads: CASSQVAGVKTQYF. CDR3 nucleotides: TGCGCCAGCAGCCAAGTAGCGGGGGTCAAGACCCAGTACTTC.

This clone was seen only a few times. This chain uses TRBV18 with TRBJ1-1; D gene ambiguous. The CDR3 totals 16 residues. V lost 3 bases and J lost 0, with 14 bases in between. CDR1 is KGHSH, CDR2 LQKENI, per germline. The CDR3 sequence: CASSPDGTFMNTEAFF. The CDR3 DNA sequence: TGTGCCAGCTCACCGGACGGAACTTTTATGAACACTGAAGCTTTCTTT.

The chain employs TRBV7-9 and TRBJ2-5; either TRBD1 or TRBD2 may supply D (5 bases each). V shed 0 bases and J shed 4 bases, with 6 bases lying between them. Looked up from germline, CDR1 is SEHNR and CDR2 is FQNEAQ (reference sequence). This CDR3 is 13 amino acids long. DNA for the CDR3: TGTGCCAGCAGCTTAGCGGGGGTAGAGACCCAGTACTTC. Amino acid sequence: CASSLAGVETQYF.

The chain uses TRBV18 and TRBJ2-7; a weak D match, TRBD2 (6 bases). This CDR3 has 13 residues. Germline CDR1 is KGHSH and CDR2 is LQKENI. Trimming cost V 3 bases and J 6 bases, with 12 bases left between them. CDR3 amino acids: CASSPQRAGEQYF. The CDR3 DNA sequence: TGTGCCAGCTCACCCCAGCGAGCGGGCGAGCAGTACTTC.

The chain employs TRBV30 and TRBJ1-5; D call uncertain. CDR3 size: 13 residues. V lost 0 bases and J 6 bases, leaving 9 bases between the germline ends. Germline V gene data show CDR1 as GTSNPN and CDR2 as SVGIG (reference sequence). The DNA for the CDR3 is TGTGCCTGGAGTGTTAAGGGCTCTCAGCCCCAGCATTTT. Protein: CAWSVKGSQPQHF. The variable domain in full, completed from reference TRBV30 and TRBJ1-5, reads SQTIHQWPATLVQPVGSPLSLECTVEGTSNPNLYWYRQAAGRGLQLLFYSVGIGQISSEVPQNLSASRPQDRQFILSSKKLLLSDSGFYLCAWSVKGSQPQHFGDGTRLSIL.

J is TRBJ2-6 and V is TRBV9; D unclear. Trimming left V 0 bases short and J 7 bases short, with 2 bases between. The CDR3 is 12 amino acids. In germline, CDR1 is SGDLS, CDR2 YYNGEE. CDR3 protein: CASSVGANVLTF. CDR3 bases: TGTGCCAGCAGCGTAGGAGCCAACGTCCTGACTTTC.

This rearrangement joins TRBV23-1 to TRBJ1-6; possibly TRBD1 for D (5 bases). TRBV23-1 is placed among ORFs of uncertain function. With 4 bases removed from V and 7 bases from J, the gap between germline ends came to 11 bases. The CDR3 is 14 residues long. CDR3 DNA sequence: TGCGCCAGCAGTCCCCTGGGACTAAATTCACCCCTCCACTTT. Translating it yields CASSPLGLNSPLHF.

This chain connects TRBV4-1 to TRBJ2-7; the match to TRBD2 covers 14 bases. The CDR3 covers 17 residues. Germline loops: CDR1 MGHRA, CDR2 YSYEKL. J was trimmed by 1 base and V by 2 bases; bases with no gene match: 4. The CDR3 is CASSQRTSGGRSYEQYF. CDR3 sequence (DNA): TGCGCCAGCAGCCAACGGACTAGCGGGGGGCGGTCCTACGAGCAGTACTTC.

This chain connects TRBV7-2 to TRBJ2-3; 9 nucleotides line up with TRBD2. Trimming removed 2 bases from V and 3 bases from J; junction bases left unmatched: 9. CDR3 length equals 17 residues. CDR1 is SGHTA and CDR2 is FQGNSA in the germline V gene. The CDR3 is CASSLMIGLAGTDTQYF. CDR3 bases: TGTGCCAGCAGCTTAATGATCGGGCTAGCGGGGACAGATACGCAGTATTTT.

On this clone itself: The same CDR3 also results from other DNA sequences found in this sample. This chain connects TRBV29-1 to TRBJ2-5; 7 nucleotides agree with TRBD2. This CDR3 is 12 amino acids long. V trimming: 7 bases; J trimming: 3 bases; junction bases outside the gene matches: 5. The germline CDR1 and CDR2 sequences are SQVTM and ANQGSEA. The CDR3, as DNA: TGCAGCGCCCGACGGGGGGAAGAGACCCAGTACTTC. Translating gives CSARRGEETQYF.

This clone was seen only a few times. The genes are TRBV30 and TRBJ1-2, with D possibly being TRBD1 (6 bases). Trimming left V 4 bases short and J 6 bases short, with 12 bases between. Per germline, CDR1 GTSNPN and CDR2 SVGIG (reference sequence). CDR3 size: 12 residues. CDR3: CAWKWQGHGYTF. For the CDR3, the DNA is TGTGCCTGGAAGTGGCAGGGGCATGGCTACACCTTC.

The rearrangement joins TRBV29-1 to TRBJ2-2, with D possibly TRBD1 on 5 matching bases. With 4 bases removed from V and 4 bases from J, the gap between germline ends came to 10 bases. This CDR3 region has 13 residues. Germline CDR1 SQVTM, CDR2 ANQGSEA. The CDR3 here is CSVGQLSTGELFF. For the CDR3, the DNA is TGCAGCGTTGGACAGTTATCCACCGGGGAGCTGTTTTTT.

This clone appeared a few times. J is TRBJ2-2 and V is TRBV6-6; either TRBD1 or TRBD2 may fit D (6 bases each). This CDR3 spans 15 amino acids. Trimming removed 7 bases at V and 5 bases at J, with 17 bases between. The germline CDR1 and CDR2 sequences are MNHNY and SVGAGI (reference sequence). The CDR3 DNA reads TGTGCCAGCACCGAAACAGGGACTGGGACCGGGGAGCTGTTTTTT. Its translation: CASTETGTGTGELFF.

This clone was observed a single time. The rearrangement links TRBV30 to TRBJ2-1; D perhaps matches TRBD1 (8 bases). Trimming shortened V by 1 base and J by 8 bases, and 12 bases separated the two germline ends. CDR3 length equals 13 residues. Germline CDR1 GTSNPN, CDR2 SVGIG (reference sequence). CDR3 nucleotide sequence: TGTGCCTGGAGTGGACAGGGGAGGGATGAGCAGTTCTTC. Protein product: CAWSGQGRDEQFF.